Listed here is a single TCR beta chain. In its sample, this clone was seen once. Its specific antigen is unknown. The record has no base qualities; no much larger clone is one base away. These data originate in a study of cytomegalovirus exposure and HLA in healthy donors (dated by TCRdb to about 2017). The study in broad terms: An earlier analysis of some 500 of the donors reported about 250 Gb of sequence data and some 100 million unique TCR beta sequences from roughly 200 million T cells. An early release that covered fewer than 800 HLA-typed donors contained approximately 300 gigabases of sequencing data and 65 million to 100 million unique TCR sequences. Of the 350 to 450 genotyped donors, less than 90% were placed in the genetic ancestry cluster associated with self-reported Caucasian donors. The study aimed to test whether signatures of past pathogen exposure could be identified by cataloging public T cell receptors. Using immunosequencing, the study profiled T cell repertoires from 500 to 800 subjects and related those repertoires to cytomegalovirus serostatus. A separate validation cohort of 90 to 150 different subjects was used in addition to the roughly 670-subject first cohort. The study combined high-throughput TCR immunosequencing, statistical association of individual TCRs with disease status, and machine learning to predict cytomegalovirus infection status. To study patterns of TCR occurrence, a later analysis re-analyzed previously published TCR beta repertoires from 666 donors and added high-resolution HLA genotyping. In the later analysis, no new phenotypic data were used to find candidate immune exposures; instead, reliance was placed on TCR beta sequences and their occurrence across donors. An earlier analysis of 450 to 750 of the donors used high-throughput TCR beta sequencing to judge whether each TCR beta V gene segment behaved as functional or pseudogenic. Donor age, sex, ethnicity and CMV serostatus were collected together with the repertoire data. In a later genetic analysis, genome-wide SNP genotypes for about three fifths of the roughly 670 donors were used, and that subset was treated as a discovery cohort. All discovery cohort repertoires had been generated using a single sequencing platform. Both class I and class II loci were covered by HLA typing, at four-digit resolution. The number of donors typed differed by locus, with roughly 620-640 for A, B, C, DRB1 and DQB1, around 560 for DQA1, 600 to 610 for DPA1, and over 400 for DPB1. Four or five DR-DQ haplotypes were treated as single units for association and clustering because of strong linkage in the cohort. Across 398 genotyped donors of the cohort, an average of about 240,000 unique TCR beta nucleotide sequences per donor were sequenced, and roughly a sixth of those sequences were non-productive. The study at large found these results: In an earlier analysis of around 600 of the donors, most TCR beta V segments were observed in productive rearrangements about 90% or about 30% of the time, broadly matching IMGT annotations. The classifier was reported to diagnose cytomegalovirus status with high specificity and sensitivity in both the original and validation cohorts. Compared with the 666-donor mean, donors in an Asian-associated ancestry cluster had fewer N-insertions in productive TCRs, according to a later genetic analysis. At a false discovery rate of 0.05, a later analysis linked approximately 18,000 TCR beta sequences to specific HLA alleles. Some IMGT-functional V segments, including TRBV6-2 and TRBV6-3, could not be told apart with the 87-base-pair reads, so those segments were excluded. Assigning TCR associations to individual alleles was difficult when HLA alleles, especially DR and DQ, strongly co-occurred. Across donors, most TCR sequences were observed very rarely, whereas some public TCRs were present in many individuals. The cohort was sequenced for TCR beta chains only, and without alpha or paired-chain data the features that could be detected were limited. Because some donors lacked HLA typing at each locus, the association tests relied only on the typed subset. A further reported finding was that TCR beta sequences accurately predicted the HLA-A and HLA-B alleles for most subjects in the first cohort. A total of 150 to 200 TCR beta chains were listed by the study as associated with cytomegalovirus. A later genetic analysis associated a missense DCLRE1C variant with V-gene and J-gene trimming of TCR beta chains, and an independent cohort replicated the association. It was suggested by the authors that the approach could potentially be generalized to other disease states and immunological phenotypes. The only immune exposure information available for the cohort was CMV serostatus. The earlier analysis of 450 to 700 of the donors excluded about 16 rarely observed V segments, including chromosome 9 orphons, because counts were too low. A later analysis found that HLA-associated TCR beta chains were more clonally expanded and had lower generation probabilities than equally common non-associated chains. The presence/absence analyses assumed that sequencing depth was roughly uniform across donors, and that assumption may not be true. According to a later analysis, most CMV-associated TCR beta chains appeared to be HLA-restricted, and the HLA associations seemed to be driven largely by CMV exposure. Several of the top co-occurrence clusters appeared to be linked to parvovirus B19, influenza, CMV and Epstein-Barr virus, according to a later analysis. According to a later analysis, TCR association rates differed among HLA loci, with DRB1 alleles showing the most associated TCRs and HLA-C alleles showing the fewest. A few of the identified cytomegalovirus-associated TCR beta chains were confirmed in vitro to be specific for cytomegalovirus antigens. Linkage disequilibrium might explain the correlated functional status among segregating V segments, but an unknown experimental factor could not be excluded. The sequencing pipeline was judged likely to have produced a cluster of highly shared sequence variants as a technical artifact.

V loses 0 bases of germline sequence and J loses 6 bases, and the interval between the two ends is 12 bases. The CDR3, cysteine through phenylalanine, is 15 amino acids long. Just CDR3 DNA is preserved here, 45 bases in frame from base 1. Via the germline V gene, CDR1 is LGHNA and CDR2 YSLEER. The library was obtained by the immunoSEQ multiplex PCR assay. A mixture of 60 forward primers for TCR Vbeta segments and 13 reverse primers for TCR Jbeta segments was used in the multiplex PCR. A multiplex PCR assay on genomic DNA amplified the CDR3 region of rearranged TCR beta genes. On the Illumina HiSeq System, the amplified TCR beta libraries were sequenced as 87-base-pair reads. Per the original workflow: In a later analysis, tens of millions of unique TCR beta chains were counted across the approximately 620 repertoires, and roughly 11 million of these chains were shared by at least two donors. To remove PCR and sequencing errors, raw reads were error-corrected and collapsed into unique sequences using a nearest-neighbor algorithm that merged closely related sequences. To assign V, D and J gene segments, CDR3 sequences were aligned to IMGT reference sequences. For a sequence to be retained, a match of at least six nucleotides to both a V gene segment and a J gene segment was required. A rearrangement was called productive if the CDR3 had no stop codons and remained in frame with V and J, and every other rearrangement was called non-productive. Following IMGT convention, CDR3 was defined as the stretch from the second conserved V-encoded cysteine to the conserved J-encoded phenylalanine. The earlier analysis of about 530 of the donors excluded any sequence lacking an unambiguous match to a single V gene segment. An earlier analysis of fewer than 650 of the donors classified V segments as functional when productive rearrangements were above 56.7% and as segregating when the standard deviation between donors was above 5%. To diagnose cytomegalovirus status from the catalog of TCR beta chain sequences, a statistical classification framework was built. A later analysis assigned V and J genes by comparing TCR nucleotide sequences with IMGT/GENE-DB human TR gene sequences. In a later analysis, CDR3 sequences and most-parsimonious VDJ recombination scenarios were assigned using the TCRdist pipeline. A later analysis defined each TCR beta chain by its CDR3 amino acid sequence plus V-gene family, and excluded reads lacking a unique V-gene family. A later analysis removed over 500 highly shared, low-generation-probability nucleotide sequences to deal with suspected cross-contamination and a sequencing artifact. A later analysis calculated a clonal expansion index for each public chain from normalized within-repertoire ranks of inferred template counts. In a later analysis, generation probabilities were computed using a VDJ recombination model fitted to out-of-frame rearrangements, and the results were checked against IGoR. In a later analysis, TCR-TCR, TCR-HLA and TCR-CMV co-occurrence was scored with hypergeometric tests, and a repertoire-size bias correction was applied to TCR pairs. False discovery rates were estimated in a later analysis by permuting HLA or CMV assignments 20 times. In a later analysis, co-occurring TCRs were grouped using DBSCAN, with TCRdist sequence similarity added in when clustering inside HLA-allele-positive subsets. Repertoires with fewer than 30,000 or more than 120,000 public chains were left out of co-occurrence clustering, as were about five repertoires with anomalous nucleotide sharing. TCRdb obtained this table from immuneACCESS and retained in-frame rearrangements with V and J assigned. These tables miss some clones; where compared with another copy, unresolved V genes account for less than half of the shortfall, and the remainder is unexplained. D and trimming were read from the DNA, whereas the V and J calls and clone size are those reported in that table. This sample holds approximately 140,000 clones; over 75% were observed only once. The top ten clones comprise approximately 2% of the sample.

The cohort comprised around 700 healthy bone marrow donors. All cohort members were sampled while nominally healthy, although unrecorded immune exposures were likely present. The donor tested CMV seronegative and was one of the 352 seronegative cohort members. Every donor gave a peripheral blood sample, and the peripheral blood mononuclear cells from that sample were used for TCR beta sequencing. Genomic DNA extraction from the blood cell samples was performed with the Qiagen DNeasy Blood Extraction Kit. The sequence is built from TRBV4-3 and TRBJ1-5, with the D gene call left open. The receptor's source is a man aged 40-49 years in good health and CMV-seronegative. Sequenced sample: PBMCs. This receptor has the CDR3 CASSQELAGLQPQHF. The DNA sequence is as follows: TGCGCCAGCAGCCAAGAATTGGCAGGTCTTCAGCCCCAGCATTTT.